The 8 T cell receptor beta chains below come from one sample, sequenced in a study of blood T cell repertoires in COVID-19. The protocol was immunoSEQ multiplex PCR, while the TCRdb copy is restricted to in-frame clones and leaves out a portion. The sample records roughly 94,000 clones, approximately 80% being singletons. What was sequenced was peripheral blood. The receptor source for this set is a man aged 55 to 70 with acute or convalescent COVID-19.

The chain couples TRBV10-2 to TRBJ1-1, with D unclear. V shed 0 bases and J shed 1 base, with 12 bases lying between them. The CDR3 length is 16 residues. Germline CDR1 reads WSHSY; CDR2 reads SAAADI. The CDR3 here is CASSESHLGRNTEAFF. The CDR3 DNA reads TGCGCCAGCAGTGAGTCGCATCTTGGCAGGAACACTGAAGCTTTCTTT.

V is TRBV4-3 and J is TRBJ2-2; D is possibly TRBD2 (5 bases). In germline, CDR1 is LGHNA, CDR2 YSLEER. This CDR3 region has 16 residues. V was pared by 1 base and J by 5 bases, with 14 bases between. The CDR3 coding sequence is TGCGCCAGCAGCCAAGCCGCAGAGAGCGGTACCGGGGAGCTGTTTTTT. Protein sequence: CASSQAAESGTGELFF.

The CDR3: CASSFIRSRGVDEQFF. CDR3 DNA: TGTGCCAGCAGTTTCATTAGGTCAAGGGGCGTGGATGAGCAGTTCTTC. This chain joins TRBV27 and TRBJ2-1, with D perhaps matching TRBD1 (5 bases). The CDR3 has 16 residues. V was trimmed by 3 bases and J by 8 bases, leaving 20 bases between them. Germline-derived CDR1 and CDR2 are MNHEY and SMNVEV (reference sequence).

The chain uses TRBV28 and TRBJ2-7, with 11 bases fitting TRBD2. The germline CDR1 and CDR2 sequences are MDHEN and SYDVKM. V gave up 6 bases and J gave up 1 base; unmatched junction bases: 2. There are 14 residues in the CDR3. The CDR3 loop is CASSLAGGSYEQYV. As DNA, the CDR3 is TGTGCCAGCAGCTTAGCGGGGGGGTCCTACGAGCAGTACGTC.

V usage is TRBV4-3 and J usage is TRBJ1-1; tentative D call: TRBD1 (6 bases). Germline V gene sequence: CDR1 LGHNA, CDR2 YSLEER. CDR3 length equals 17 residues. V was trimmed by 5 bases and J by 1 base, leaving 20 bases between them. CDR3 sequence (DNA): TGCGCCAGCAGCGAGAGGTTGGGGGCTCATGGGAACACTGAAGCTTTCTTT. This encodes CASSERLGAHGNTEAFF.

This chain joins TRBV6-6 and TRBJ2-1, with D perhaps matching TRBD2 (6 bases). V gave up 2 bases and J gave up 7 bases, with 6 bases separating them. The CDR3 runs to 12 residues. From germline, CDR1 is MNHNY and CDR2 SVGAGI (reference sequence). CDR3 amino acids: CASSYGGNEQFF. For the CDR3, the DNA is TGTGCCAGCAGTTACGGAGGGAATGAGCAGTTCTTC.

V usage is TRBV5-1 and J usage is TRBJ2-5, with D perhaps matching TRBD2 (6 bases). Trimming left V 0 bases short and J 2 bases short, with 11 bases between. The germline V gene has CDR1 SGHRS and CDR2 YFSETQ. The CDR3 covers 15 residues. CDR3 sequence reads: CASSLAGTLQETQYF. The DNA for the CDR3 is TGCGCCAGCAGCTTGGCAGGGACTTTGCAAGAGACCCAGTACTTC.

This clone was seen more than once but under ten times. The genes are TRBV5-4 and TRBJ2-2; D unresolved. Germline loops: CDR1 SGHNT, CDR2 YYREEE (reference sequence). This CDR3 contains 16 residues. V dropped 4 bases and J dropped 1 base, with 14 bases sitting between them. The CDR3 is CASSMNYFWNTGELFF. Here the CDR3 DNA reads TGTGCCAGCAGCATGAACTATTTCTGGAACACCGGGGAGCTGTTTTTT.